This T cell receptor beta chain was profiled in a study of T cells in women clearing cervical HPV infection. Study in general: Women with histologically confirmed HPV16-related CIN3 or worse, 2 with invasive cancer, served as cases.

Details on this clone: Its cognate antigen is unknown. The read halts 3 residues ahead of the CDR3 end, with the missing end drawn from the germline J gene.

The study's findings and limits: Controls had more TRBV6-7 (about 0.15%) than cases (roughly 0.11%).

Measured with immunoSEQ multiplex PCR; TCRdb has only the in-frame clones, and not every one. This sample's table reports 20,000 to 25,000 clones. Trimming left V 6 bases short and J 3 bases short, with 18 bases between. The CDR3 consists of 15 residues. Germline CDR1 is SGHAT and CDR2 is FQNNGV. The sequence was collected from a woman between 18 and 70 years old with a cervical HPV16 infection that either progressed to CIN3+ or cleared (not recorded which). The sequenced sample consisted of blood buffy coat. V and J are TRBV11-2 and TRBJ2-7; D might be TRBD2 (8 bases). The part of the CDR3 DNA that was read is TGTGCCAGCAGAAGGGGGCTAGCGGGTATCTACGAG. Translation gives CASRRGLAGIYE. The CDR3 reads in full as CASRRGLAGIYEQYF.